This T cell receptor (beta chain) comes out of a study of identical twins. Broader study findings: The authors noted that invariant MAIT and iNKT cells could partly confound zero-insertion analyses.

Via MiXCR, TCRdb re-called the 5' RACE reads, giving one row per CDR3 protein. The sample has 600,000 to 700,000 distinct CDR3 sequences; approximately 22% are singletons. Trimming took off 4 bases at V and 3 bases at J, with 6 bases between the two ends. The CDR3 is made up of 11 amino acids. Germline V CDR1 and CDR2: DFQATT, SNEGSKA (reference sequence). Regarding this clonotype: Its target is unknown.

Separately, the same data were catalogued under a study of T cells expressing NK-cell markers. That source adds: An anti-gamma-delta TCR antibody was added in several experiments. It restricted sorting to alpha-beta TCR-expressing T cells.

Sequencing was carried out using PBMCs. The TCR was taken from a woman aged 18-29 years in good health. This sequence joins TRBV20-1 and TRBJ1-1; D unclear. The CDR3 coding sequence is TGCAGTGCTACGGCGCACACTGAAGCTTTCTTT. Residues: CSATAHTEAFF.